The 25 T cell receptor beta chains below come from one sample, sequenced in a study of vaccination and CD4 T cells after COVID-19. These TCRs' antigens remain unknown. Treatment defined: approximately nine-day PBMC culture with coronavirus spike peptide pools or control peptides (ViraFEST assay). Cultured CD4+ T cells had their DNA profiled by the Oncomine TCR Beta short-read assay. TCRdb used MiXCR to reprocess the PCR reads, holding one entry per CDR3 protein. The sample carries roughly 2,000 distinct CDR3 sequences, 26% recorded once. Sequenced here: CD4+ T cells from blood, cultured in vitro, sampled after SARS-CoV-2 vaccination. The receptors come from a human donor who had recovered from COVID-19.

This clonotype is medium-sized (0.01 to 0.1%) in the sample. This chain's CDR3 is CAISEPRSREGGGTSYEQYF. For the CDR3, the DNA is TGTGCCATCAGTGAGCCAAGATCACGGGAGGGAGGGGGCACCTCCTACGAGCAGTACTTC. The chain uses TRBV10-3 and TRBJ2-7; D may be TRBD2 (8 bases). V lost 2 bases, J lost 0 bases, and 26 bases lay in between. The CDR3 contains 20 residues. From germline, CDR1 is ENHRY and CDR2 SYGVKD.

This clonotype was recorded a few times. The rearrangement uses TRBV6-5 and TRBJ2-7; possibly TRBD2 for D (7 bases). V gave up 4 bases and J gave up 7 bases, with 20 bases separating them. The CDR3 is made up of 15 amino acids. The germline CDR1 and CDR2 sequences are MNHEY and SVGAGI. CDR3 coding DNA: TGTGCCAGCAGTTCAGGGGAGGGGGATTCTGGAGAGCAGTACTTC. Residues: CASSSGEGDSGEQYF.

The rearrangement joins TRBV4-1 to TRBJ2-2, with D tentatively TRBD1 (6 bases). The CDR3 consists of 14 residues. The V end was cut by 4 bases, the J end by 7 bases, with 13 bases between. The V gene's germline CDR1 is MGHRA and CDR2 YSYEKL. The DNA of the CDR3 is TGCGCCAGCAGCCCCCCAGGGGAACACGGGGAGCTGTTTTTT. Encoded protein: CASSPPGEHGELFF.

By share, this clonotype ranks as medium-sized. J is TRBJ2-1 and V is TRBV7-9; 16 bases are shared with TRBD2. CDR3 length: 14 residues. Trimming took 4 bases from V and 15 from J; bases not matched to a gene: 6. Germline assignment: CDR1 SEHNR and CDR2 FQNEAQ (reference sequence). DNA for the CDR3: TGTGCCAGCAGCTCGGGACTAGCGGGGGGGAAGTCGTTCTTC. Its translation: CASSSGLAGGKSFF.

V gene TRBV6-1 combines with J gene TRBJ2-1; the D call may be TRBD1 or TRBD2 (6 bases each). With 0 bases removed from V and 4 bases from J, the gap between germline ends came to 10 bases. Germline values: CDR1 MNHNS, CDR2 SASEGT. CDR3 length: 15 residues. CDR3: CASSEAWGAYNEQFF. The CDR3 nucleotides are TGTGCCAGCAGTGAAGCTTGGGGGGCTTACAATGAGCAGTTCTTC.

CDR3 in DNA: TGCAGTGCTAGTCCTTGGAACTCCTACAATGAGCAGTTCTTC. Protein sequence: CSASPWNSYNEQFF. The chain carries TRBV20-1 and TRBJ2-1; D ambiguous. Trimming took 3 bases from V and 0 from J, leaving 9 bases between them. This CDR3 has 14 residues. Per the germline V gene, CDR1 is DFQATT and CDR2 is SNEGSKA (reference sequence).

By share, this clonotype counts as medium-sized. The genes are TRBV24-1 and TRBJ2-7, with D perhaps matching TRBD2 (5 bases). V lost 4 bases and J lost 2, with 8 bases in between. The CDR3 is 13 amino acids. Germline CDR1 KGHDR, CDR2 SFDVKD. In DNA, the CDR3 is TGTGCCACCAGTGACGGGGTGCCCTACGAGCAGTACTTC. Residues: CATSDGVPYEQYF.

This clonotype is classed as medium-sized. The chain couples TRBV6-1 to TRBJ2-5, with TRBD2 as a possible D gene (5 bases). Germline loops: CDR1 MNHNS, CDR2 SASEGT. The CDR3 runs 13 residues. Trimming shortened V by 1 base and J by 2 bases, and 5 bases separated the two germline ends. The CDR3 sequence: CASSEGGQETQYF. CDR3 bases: TGTGCCAGCAGTGAAGGAGGGCAAGAGACCCAGTACTTC.

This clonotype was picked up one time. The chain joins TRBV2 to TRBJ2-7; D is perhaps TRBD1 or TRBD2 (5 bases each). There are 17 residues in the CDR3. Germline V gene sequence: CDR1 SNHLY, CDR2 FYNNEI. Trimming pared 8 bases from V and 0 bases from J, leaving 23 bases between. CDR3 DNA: TGTGCCAGCGCTAGGGACCCCCGGGGCAGGAGCTCCTACGAGCAGTACTTC. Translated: CASARDPRGRSSYEQYF.

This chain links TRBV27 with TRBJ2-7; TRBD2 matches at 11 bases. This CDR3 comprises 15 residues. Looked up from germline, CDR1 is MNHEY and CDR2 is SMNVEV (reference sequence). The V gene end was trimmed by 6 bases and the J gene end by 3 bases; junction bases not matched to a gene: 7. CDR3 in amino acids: CASRQGTSGVYEQYF. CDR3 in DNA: TGTGCCAGCAGGCAGGGGACTAGCGGCGTCTACGAGCAGTACTTC.

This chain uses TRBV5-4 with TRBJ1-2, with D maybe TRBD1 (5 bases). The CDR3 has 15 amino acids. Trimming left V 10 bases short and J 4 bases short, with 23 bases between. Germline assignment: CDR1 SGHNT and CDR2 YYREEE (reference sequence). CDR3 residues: CAYASGLGVGYGYTF. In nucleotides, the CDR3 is TGTGCCTACGCTTCGGGGCTGGGGGTGGGCTATGGCTACACCTTC. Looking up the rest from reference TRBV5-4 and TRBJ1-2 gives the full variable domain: ETGVTQSPTHLIKTRGQQVTLRCSSQSGHNTVSWYQQALGQGPQFIFQYYREEENGRGNFPPRFSGLQFPNYSSELNVNALELDDSALYLCAYASGLGVGYGYTFGSGTRLTVV.

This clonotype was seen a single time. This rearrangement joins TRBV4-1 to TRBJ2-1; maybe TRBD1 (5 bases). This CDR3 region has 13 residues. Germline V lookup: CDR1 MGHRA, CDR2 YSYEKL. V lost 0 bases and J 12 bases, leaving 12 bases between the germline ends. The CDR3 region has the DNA TGCGCCAGCAGCCAAGAAGGGGTATCTGGGCAGTTCTTC. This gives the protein CASSQEGVSGQFF.

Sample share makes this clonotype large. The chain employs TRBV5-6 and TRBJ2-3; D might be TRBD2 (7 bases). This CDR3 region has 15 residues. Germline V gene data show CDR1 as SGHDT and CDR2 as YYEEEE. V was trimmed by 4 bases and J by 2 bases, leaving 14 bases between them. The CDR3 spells CASSIPGGLTDTQYF. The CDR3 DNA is TGTGCCAGCAGCATACCGGGGGGCCTCACAGATACGCAGTATTTT.

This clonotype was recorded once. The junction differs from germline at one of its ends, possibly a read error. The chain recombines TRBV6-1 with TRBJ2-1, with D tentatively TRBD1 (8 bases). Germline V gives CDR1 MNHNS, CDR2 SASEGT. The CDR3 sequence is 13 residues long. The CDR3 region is CASTTGGGNEQSF. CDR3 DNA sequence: TGTGCCAGCACCACAGGGGGAGGGAATGAGCAGTCCTTC.

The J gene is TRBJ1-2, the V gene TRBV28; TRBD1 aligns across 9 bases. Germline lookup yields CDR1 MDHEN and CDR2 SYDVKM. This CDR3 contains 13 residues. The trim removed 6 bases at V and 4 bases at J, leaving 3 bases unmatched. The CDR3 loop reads CASRDRGVYGYTF. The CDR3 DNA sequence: TGTGCCAGCAGGGACAGGGGAGTCTATGGCTACACCTTC.

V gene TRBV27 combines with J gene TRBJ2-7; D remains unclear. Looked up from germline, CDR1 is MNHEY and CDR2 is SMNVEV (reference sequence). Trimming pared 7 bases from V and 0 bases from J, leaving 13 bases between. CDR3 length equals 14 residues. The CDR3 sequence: CASKPTLTSYEQYF. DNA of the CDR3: TGTGCCAGCAAGCCGACTCTAACCTCCTACGAGCAGTACTTC.

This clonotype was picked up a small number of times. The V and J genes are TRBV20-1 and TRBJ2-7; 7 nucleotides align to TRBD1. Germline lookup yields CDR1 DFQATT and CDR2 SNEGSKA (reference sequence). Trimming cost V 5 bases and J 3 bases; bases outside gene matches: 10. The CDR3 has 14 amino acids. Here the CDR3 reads CSAGTGTANYEQYF. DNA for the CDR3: TGCAGTGCTGGAACCGGGACAGCCAACTACGAGCAGTACTTC.

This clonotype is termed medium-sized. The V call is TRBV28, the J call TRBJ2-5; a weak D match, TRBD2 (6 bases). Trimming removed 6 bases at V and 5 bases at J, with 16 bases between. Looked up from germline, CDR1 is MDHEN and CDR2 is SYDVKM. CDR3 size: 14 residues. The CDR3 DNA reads TGTGCCAGCAGGCCGGGCGGGGTTCGGGAGACCCAGTACTTC. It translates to CASRPGGVRETQYF.

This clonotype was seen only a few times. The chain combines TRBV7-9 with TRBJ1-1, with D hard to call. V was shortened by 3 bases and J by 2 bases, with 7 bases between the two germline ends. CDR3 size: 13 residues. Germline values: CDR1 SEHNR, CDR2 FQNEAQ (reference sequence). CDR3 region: CASSLGFNTEAFF. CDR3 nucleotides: TGTGCCAGCAGCTTGGGTTTCAACACTGAAGCTTTCTTT.

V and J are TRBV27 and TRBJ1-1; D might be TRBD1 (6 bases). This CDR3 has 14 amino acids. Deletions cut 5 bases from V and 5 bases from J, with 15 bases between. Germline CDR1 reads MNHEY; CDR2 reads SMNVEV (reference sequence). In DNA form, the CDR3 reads TGTGCCAGCAGTCGCTGGGGGCAGGGGACTGAAGCTTTCTTT. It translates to CASSRWGQGTEAFF.

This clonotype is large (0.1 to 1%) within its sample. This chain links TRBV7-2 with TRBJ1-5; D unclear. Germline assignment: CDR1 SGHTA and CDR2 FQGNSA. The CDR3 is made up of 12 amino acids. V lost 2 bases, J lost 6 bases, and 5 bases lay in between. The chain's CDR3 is CASSLMGQPQHF. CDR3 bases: TGTGCCAGCAGCTTAATGGGTCAGCCCCAGCATTTT. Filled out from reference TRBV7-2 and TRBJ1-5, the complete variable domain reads GAGVSQSPSNKVTEKGKDVELRCDPISGHTALYWYRQSLGQGLEFLIYFQGNSAPDKSGLPSDRFSAERTGGSVSTLTIQRTQQEDSAVYLCASSLMGQPQHFGDGTRLSIL.

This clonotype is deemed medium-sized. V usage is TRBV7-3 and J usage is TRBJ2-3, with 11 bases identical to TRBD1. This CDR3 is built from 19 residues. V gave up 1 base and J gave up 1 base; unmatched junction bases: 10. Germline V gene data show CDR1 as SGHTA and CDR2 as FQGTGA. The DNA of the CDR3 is TGTGCCAGCAGCTTAAGAGGGGGACAGGGGGTATTTGGCACAGATACGCAGTATTTT. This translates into CASSLRGGQGVFGTDTQYF. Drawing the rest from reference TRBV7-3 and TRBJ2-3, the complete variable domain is GAGVSQTPSNKVTEKGKYVELRCDPISGHTALYWYRQSLGQGPEFLIYFQGTGAADDSGLPNDRFFAVRPEGSVSTLKIQRTERGDSAVYLCASSLRGGQGVFGTDTQYFGPGTRLTVL.

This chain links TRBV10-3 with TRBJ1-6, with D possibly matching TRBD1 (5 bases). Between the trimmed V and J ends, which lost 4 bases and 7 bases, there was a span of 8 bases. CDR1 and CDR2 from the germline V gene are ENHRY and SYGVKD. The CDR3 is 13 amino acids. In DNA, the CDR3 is TGTGCCATCAGTGGCCAGGGAAATTCACCCCTCCACTTT. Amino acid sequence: CAISGQGNSPLHF.

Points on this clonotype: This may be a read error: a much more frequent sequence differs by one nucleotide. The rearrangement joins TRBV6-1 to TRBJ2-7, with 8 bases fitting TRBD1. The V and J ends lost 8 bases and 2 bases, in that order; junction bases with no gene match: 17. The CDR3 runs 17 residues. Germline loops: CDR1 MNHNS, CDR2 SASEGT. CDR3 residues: CASARGFGTGATYEQYF. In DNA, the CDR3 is TGTGCCAGCGCAAGGGGTTTTGGGACAGGCGCTACCTACGAGCAGTACTTC.

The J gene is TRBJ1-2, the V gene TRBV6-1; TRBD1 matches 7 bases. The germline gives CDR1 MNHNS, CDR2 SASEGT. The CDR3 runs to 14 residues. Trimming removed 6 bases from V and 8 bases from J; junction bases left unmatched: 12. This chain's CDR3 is CASRTGTGRRGYTF. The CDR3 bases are TGTGCCAGCAGGACAGGGACGGGCCGGCGGGGCTACACCTTC.